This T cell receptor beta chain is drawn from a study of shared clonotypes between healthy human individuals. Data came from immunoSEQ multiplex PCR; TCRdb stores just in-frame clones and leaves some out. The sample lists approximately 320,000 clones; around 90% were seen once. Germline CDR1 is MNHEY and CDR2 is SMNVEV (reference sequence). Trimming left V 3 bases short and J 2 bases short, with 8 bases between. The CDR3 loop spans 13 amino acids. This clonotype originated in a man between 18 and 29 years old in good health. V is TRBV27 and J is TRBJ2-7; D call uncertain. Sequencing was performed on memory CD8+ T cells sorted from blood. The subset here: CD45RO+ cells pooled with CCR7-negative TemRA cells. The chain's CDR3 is CASSLADPYEQYF. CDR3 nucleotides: TGTGCCAGCAGTTTGGCCGATCCCTACGAGCAGTACTTC.